The sample holds a few counts of the clone carrying this TCR beta chain. Its specificity is unknown. This record belongs to a study of PD-L1 blockade in urothelial cancer. Overall study: Blood samples had a median of around 140,000 T cells, 83,000 or so unique TCRs, and clonality approximately 0.08. General study points: Lower pretreatment blood TCR clonality, under the median, predicted better survival, researchers reported.

The CDR3 covers 13 residues. V was clipped by 7 bases and J by 5 bases; unmatched bases: 2. The germline gives CDR1 LNHDA, CDR2 SQIVND (reference sequence). The time point is: pretreatment peripheral blood. Some clones are missing from TCRdb's copy, which holds only in-frame ones; the method was immunoSEQ multiplex PCR. The repertoire holds more than 90,000 clones, with roughly 84% as singletons. This chain joins TRBV19 and TRBJ2-3; 11 positions match TRBD2. This clonotype originated in a man aged 55 to 70 with urothelial cancer. Source: PBMCs, taken around atezolizumab (anti-PD-L1) treatment. The CDR3 DNA reads TGTGCCAGTATGACTAGCGGGGTAGATACGCAGTATTTT. It yields the protein CASMTSGVDTQYF.